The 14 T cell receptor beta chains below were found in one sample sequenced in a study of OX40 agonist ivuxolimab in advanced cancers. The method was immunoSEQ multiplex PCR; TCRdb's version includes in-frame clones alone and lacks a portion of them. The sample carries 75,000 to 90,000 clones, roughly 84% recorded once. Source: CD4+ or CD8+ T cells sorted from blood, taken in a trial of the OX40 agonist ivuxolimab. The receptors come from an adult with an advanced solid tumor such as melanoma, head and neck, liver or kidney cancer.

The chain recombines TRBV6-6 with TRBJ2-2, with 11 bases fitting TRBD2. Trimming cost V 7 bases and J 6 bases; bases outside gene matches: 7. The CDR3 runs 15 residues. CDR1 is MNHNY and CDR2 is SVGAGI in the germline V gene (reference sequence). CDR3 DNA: TGTGCCAGCAAACCAATAGCGGGAGGGCCCGGGGAGCTGTTTTTT. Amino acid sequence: CASKPIAGGPGELFF.

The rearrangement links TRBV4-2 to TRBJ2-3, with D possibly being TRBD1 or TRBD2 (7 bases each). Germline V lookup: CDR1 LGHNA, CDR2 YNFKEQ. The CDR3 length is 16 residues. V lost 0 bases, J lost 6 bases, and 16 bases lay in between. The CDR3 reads CASSQDSGDSRDTQYF. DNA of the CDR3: TGTGCCAGCAGCCAAGACAGCGGGGACAGTCGGGATACGCAGTATTTT.

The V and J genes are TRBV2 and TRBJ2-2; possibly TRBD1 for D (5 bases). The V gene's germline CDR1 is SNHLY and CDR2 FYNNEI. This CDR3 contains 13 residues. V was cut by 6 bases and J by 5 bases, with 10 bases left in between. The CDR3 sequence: CASRIQGTGELFF. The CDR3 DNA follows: TGTGCCAGCAGGATCCAGGGAACCGGGGAGCTGTTTTTT.

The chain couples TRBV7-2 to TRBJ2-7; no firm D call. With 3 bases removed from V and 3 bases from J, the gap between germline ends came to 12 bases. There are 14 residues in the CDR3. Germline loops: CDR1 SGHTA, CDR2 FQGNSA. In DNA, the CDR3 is TGTGCCAGCAGCTTGAAGGGCCTCCTCTACGAGCAGTACTTC. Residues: CASSLKGLLYEQYF.

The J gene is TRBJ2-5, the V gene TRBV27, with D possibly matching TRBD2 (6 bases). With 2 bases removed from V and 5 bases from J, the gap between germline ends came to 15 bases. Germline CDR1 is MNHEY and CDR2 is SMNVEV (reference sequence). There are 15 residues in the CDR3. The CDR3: CASSLRGLFMETQYF. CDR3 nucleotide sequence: TGTGCCAGCAGTTTAAGGGGACTTTTTATGGAGACCCAGTACTTC.

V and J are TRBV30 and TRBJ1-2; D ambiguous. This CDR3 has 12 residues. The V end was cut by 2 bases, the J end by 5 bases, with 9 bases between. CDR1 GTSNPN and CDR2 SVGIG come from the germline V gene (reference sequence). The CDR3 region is CAWSLPGYGYTF. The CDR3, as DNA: TGTGCCTGGAGTCTGCCTGGTTATGGCTACACCTTC.

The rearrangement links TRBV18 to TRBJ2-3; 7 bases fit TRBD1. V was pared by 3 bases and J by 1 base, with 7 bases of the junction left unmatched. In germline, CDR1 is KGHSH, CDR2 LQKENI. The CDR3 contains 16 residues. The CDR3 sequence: CASSPLGGAGTDTQYF. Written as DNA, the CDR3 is TGTGCCAGCTCACCTCTAGGGGGCGCGGGCACAGATACGCAGTATTTT. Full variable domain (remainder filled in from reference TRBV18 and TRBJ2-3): NAGVMQNPRHLVRRRGQEARLRCSPMKGHSHVYWYRQLPEEGLKFMVYLQKENIIDESGMPKERFSAEFPKEGPSILRIQQVVRGDSAAYFCASSPLGGAGTDTQYFGPGTRLTVL.

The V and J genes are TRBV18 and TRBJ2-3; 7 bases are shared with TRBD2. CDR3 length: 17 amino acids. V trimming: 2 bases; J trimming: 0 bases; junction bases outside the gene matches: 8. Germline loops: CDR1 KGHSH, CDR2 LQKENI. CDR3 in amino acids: CASSPNLRRESTDTQYF. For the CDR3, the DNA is TGTGCCAGCTCACCAAACCTGAGGCGGGAGAGCACAGATACGCAGTATTTT.

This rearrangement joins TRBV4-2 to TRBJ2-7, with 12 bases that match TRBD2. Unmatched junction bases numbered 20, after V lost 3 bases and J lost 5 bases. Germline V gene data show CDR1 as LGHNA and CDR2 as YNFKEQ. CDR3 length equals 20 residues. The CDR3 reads CASSQYPPGLAGIRAHEQYF. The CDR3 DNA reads TGTGCCAGCAGCCAGTACCCTCCAGGACTAGCGGGGATCCGAGCCCACGAGCAGTACTTC.

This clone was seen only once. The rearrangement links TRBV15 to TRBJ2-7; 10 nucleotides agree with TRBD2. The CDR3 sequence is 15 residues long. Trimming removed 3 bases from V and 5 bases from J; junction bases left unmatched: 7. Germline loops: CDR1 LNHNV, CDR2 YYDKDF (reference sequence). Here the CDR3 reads CATSRGAGGHNEQYF. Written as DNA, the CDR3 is TGTGCCACCAGCAGGGGAGCGGGAGGGCACAACGAGCAGTACTTC.

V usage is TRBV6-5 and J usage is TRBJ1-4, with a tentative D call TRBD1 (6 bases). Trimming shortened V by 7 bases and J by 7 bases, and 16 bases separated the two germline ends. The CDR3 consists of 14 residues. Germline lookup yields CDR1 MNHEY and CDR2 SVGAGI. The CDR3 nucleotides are TGTGCCAGCAAACTTACAGGGTCGGGTGAAAAACTGTTTTTT. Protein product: CASKLTGSGEKLFF.

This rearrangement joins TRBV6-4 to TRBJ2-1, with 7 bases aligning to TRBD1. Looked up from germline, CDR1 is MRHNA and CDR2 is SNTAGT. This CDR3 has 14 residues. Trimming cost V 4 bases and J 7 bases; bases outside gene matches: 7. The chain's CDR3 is CASSGQGGSNEQFF. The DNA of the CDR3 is TGTGCCAGCAGTGGACAGGGTGGGTCAAATGAGCAGTTCTTC.

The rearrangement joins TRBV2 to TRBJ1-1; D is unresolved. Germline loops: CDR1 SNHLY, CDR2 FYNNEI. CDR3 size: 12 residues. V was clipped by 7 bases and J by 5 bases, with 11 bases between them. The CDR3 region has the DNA TGTGCCAGCAAAACCACTGGGACTGAAGCTTTCTTT. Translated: CASKTTGTEAFF.

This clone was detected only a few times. The CDR3, as DNA: TGTGCCTGGACGCCCTCGGACACTGAAGCTTTCTTT. This encodes CAWTPSDTEAFF. The chain links TRBV30 to TRBJ1-1, with unresolved D. Germline V lookup: CDR1 GTSNPN, CDR2 SVGIG (reference sequence). With 4 bases removed from V and 3 bases from J, the gap between germline ends came to 9 bases. This CDR3 has 12 amino acids.